The 8 T cell receptor beta chains in this list originate from one sample, sequenced in a study of shared clonotypes between healthy human individuals. Produced via immunoSEQ multiplex PCR; TCRdb's table is partial and in-frame only. The table shows approximately 940,000 clones, with about three quarters occurring only once. The sequenced material came from memory CD4+ T cells sorted from blood. Documented subset: CD45RA-negative fraction. The receptor set was obtained from a man between 18 and 35 years old in good health.

The table lists this clone with many counts. The V gene is TRBV29-1, the J gene TRBJ1-1; D gene ambiguous. The CDR3 sequence is 13 residues long. Trimming removed 7 bases from V and 6 bases from J, with 18 bases in between. Germline V CDR1 and CDR2: SQVTM, ANQGSEA. CDR3 bases: TGCAGCGCGCGGATGGGTACCGGCGCTGAAGCTTTCTTT. It yields the protein CSARMGTGAEAFF.

This chain's CDR3 is CASGTGVGPQHF. The DNA for the CDR3 is TGTGCCAGCGGGACAGGGGTTGGGCCCCAGCATTTT. V gene TRBV2 combines with J gene TRBJ1-5, with TRBD1 matching 10 bases. The CDR3 has 12 amino acids. Germline V lookup: CDR1 SNHLY, CDR2 FYNNEI. V lost 8 bases, J lost 9 bases, and 4 bases stayed unmatched.

This clone showed up just a few times. The chain uses TRBV4-3 and TRBJ2-1, with D maybe TRBD1 (6 bases). Germline lookup yields CDR1 LGHNA and CDR2 YSLEER. Trimming removed 4 bases from V and 14 bases from J, with 15 bases in between. The CDR3 is 12 residues long. CDR3 sequence reads: CASSPQGQGKFF. The CDR3 DNA sequence: TGCGCCAGCAGCCCCCAAGGGCAGGGGAAGTTCTTC.

This clone showed up just a few times. The gene calls are TRBV5-6 and TRBJ1-6, with D hard to call. Germline CDR1 and CDR2: SGHDT and YYEEEE. This CDR3 contains 14 residues. V was clipped by 0 bases and J by 5 bases, with 6 bases between them. This chain's CDR3 is CASSLGRNNSPLHF. The CDR3 DNA follows: TGTGCCAGCAGCTTGGGAAGGAATAATTCACCCCTCCACTTT.

The chain couples TRBV11-2 to TRBJ2-3; D gene unclear. V was trimmed by 6 bases and J by 1 base, leaving 8 bases between them. Germline CDR1 is SGHAT and CDR2 is FQNNGV. CDR3 size: 13 residues. The CDR3 here is CASRTSRTDTQYF. Here the CDR3 DNA reads TGTGCCAGCAGGACTTCCCGCACAGATACGCAGTATTTT.

The chain combines TRBV6-1 with TRBJ1-5; a possible D gene is TRBD1 (6 bases). With 6 bases removed from V and 0 bases from J, the gap between germline ends came to 9 bases. Germline V gene lookup returns CDR1 MNHNS and CDR2 SASEGT. The CDR3 covers 14 residues. The CDR3 loop reads CASSPTGSNQPQHF. DNA of the CDR3: TGTGCCAGCAGCCCGACAGGTAGCAATCAGCCCCAGCATTTT.

The rearrangement joins TRBV27 to TRBJ2-1, with no clear D. Germline V gene lookup returns CDR1 MNHEY and CDR2 SMNVEV (reference sequence). This CDR3 region has 17 residues. Trimming took 6 bases from V and 5 from J, leaving 23 bases between them. The CDR3 protein is CASRVTGQPILNNEQFF. The CDR3 DNA follows: TGTGCCAGCAGGGTGACGGGTCAGCCCATTCTAAACAATGAGCAGTTCTTC.

J is TRBJ1-2 and V is TRBV27; the match to TRBD1 covers 7 bases. This CDR3 has 15 amino acids. V shed 5 bases and J 5 bases; nucleotides not matched to a gene: 11. Germline CDR1 reads MNHEY; CDR2 reads SMNVEV (reference sequence). The CDR3 DNA is TGTGCCAGCAGTCAGGGGGGTCGACACCTATATGGCTACACCTTC. Translated: CASSQGGRHLYGYTF.